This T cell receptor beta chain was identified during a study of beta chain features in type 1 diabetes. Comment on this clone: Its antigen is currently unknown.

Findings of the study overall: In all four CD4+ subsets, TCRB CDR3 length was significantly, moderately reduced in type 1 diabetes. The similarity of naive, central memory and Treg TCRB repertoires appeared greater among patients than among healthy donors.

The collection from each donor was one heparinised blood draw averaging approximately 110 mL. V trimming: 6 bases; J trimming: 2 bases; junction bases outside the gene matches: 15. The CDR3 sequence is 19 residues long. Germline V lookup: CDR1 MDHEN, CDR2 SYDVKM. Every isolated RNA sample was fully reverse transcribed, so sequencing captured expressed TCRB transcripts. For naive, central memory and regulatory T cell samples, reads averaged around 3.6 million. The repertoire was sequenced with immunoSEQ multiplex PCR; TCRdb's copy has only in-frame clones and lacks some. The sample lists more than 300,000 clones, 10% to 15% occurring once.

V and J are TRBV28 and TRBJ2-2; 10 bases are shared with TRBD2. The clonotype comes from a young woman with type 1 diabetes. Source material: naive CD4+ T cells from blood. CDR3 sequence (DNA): TGTGCCAGCAGGTTTACCGTACAAACTAGCGGGGTTAACACCGGGGAGCTGTTTTTT. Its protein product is CASRFTVQTSGVNTGELFF.